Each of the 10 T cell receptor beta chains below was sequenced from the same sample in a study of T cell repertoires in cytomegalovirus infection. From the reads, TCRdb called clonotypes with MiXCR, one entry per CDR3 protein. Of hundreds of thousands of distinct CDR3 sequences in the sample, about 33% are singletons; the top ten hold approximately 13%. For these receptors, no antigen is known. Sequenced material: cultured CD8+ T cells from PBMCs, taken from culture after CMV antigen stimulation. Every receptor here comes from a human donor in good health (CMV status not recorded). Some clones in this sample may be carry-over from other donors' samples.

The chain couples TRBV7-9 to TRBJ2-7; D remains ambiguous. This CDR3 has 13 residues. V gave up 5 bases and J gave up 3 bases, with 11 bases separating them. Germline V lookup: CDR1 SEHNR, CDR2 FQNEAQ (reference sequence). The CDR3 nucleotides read TGTGCCAGCAGCGACCGGGCCAACTACGAGCAGTACGTC. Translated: CASSDRANYEQYV.

CDR3 loop: CASSYVGQETQYF. The CDR3 DNA sequence: TGTGCCAGCAGTTACGTCGGCCAAGAGACCCAGTACTTC. V and J are TRBV6-5 and TRBJ2-5; D is unresolved. V was pared by 2 bases and J by 1 base, with 5 bases between. The CDR3 is 13 residues long. Germline V lookup: CDR1 MNHEY, CDR2 SVGAGI.

CDR3 DNA: TGTGCCACCAGTAACACGGGGAGCTCTGGAAACACCATATATTTT. Its protein is CATSNTGSSGNTIYF. The chain is built from TRBV24-1 and TRBJ1-3; no clear D. V was trimmed by 6 bases and J by 0 bases, leaving 11 bases between them. This CDR3 contains 15 residues. The germline V gene encodes CDR1 KGHDR and CDR2 SFDVKD.

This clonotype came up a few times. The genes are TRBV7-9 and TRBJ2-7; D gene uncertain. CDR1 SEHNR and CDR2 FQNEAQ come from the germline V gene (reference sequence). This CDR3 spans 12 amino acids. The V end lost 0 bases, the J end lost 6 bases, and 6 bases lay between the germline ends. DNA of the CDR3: TGTGCCAGCAGCTTAGCGCAGCGCGAGCAGTACTTC. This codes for CASSLAQREQYF.

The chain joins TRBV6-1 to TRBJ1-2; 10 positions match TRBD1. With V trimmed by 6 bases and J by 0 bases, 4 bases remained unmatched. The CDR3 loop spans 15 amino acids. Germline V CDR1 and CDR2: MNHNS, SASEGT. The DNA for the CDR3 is TGTGCCAGCAGGGACAGGGGGGCGGCTAACTATGGCTACACCTTC. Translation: CASRDRGAANYGYTF.

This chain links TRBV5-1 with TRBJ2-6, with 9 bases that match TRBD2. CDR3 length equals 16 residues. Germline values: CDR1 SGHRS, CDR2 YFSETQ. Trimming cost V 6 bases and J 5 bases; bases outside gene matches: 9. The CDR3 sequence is CASTASGVLRANVLTF. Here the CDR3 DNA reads TGCGCCAGCACGGCTAGCGGGGTTCTCAGGGCCAACGTCCTGACTTTC.

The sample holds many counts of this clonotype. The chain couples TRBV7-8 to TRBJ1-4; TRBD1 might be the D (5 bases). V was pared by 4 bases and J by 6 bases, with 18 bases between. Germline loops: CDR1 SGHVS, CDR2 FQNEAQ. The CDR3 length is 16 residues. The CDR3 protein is CASSSRDGVADEKLFF. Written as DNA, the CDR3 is TGTGCCAGCAGCTCGCGGGACGGGGTGGCCGATGAAAAACTGTTTTTT.

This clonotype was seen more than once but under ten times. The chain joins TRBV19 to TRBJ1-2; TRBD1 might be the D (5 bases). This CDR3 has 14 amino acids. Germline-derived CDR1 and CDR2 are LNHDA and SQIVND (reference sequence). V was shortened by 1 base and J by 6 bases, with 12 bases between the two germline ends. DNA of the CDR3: TGTGCCAGTAGTATAGGCAGGGTCACGGATGGCTACACCTTC. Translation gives CASSIGRVTDGYTF.

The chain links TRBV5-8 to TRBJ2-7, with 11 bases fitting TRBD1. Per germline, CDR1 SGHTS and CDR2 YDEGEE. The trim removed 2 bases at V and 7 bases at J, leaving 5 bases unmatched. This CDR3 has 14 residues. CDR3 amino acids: CASSFGQGAEEQYV. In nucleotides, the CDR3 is TGTGCCAGCAGCTTCGGACAGGGGGCGGAGGAGCAGTACGTC.

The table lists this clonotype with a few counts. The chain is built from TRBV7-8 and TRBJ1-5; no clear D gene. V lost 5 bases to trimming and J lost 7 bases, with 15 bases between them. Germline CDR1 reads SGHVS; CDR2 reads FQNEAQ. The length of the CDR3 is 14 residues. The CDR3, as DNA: TGTGCCAGCAGCCCTGCCGGGGTAGGGCAGCCCCAGCATTTT. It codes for CASSPAGVGQPQHF. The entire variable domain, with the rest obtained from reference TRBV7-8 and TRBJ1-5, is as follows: GAGVSQSPRYKVAKRGQDVALRCDPISGHVSLFWYQQALGQGPEFLTYFQNEAQLDKSGLPSDRFFAERPEGSVSTLKIQRTQQEDSAVYLCASSPAGVGQPQHFGDGTRLSIL.